A selection of T cell receptor beta chains follows, all from one sample in a study of radiation and T cells in renal cell carcinoma. Clones were sequenced by immunoSEQ multiplex PCR, and TCRdb holds only the in-frame ones, with some missing. The sample has 5,500 to 6,000 clones, 68% seen once; the top ten hold 28%. The material sequenced was tumor tissue, taken from a patient whose treatment was nephrectomy without radiotherapy. Every receptor here comes from a human donor with renal cell carcinoma. The CDR3 runs from the conserved cysteine through the conserved F or W. D genes are given only for firm matches. Clone size is stated in some rows and not others, as once, few, many or a class when expanded.

D: .; size: once; V: TRBV7-7; J: TRBJ2-3; DNA: TGTGCTAGCAGCCTAACGATCAAAGATACGCAGTATTTT; CDR3: CASSLTIKDTQYF
D: TRBD1; size: once; V: TRBV10-3; J: TRBJ1-5; DNA: TGTGCCGCCCGGGACAGGGGGGTGAATCAGCCCCAGCATTTT; CDR3: CAARDRGVNQPQHF
D: .; size: few; V: TRBV7-9; J: TRBJ1-1; DNA: TGTGCCAGCAGCGAGGACAGACCTGAAGCTTTCTTT; CDR3: CASSEDRPEAFF
D: TRBD1; size: .; V: TRBV7-2; J: TRBJ2-3; DNA: TGTGCCAGCAGCTTAGTGGCAGGGGGTACAGATACGCAGTATTTT; CDR3: CASSLVAGGTDTQYF
D: .; size: once; V: TRBV7-8; J: TRBJ2-6; DNA: TGTGCCAGCAGCTTAGTTCTTAGGTCGGAAACTGGGGCCAACGTCCTGACTTTC; CDR3: CASSLVLRSETGANVLTF
D: .; size: .; V: TRBV7-8; J: TRBJ1-5; DNA: TGTGCCAGCAGCTATGGGGTGGGTTCTGATCAGCCCCAGCATTTT; CDR3: CASSYGVGSDQPQHF
D: .; size: few; V: TRBV7-9; J: TRBJ2-3; DNA: TGTGCCAGCAGCTTTCGAGAGGGGCTAGGAGATACGCAGTATTTT; CDR3: CASSFREGLGDTQYF
D: TRBD2; size: .; V: TRBV2; J: TRBJ2-5; DNA: TGTGCCAGCAGCCTAAGGGCTAGCGGGAGTCAGACCCAGTACTTC; CDR3: CASSLRASGSQTQYF
D: .; size: .; V: TRBV2; J: TRBJ1-3; DNA: TGTGCCAGCAGGTACAACTCTGGAAACACCATATATTTT; CDR3: CASRYNSGNTIYF
D: TRBD1; size: .; V: TRBV6-5; J: TRBJ1-6; DNA: TGTGCCAGCAGCCCCCAGACAGGGAAACATTCACCCCTCCACTTT; CDR3: CASSPQTGKHSPLHF
D: TRBD2; size: .; V: TRBV7-2; J: TRBJ2-7; DNA: TGTGCCAGCAGCCAACTAGCGGGACTATCCGGGGACGAGCAGTACTTC; CDR3: CASSQLAGLSGDEQYF
D: .; size: few; V: TRBV4-1; J: TRBJ1-5; DNA: TGCGCCAGCAGCATTCGGGGTCCCAATCAGCCCCAGCATTTT; CDR3: CASSIRGPNQPQHF
D: TRBD1; size: few; V: TRBV11-1; J: TRBJ2-6; DNA: TGTGCCAGCAGCCCCGGGGACAGTAGCTCTGGGGCCAACGTCCTGACTTTC; CDR3: CASSPGDSSSGANVLTF
D: TRBD2; size: .; V: TRBV11-3; J: TRBJ2-1; DNA: TGTGCCAGCAGCTTAGAAGGCGGGAGGGCCAATGAGCAGTTCTTC; CDR3: CASSLEGGRANEQFF
D: TRBD1; size: .; V: TRBV28; J: TRBJ1-5; DNA: TGTGCCAGCAGGGGACAGGGTGGCCAGCCCCAGCATTTT; CDR3: CASRGQGGQPQHF
D: TRBD2; size: .; V: TRBV10-3; J: TRBJ2-3; DNA: TGTGCCATCAGCAAGACTAGCGGGACTCCCGAAGTAGATACGCAGTATTTT; CDR3: CAISKTSGTPEVDTQYF
D: .; size: few; V: TRBV5-1; J: TRBJ1-1; DNA: TGCGCCAGCAGCGAGGAGGGACGGGCGAACACTGAAGCTTTCTTT; CDR3: CASSEEGRANTEAFF
D: .; size: .; V: TRBV6-6; J: TRBJ2-5; DNA: TGTGCCAGCAGTTCATACGGGGGTGGAGAGACCCAGTACTTC; CDR3: CASSSYGGGETQYF
D: TRBD1; size: few; V: TRBV11-3; J: TRBJ2-5; DNA: TGTGCCAGCAGCTCCGGGGTTGTTTTAGGGGGCGGAGAGACCCAGTACTTC; CDR3: CASSSGVVLGGGETQYF
D: .; size: .; V: TRBV4-3; J: TRBJ1-4; DNA: TGCGCCAGCAGCCAATTGGGTGAAAAACTGTTTTTT; CDR3: CASSQLGEKLFF
D: TRBD2; size: .; V: TRBV11-2; J: TRBJ2-1; DNA: TGTGCCAGCAGCTTTGATATTAGCGGGAATAATGAGCAGTTCTTC; CDR3: CASSFDISGNNEQFF
D: TRBD1; size: .; V: TRBV5-1; J: TRBJ2-7; DNA: TGCGCCAGCAGCTTGGAAGGTCCAGGGGGCGCCGAGCAGTACTTC; CDR3: CASSLEGPGGAEQYF
D: .; size: .; V: TRBV15; J: TRBJ2-7; DNA: TGTGCCACCAGCAGAGGGATCCAGGGAGGAGCAGGATACGAGCAGTACTTC; CDR3: CATSRGIQGGAGYEQYF
D: .; size: .; V: TRBV11-3; J: TRBJ2-5; DNA: TGTGCCAGCAGCGCCACAGGGAGAGAAGAGACCCAGTACTTC; CDR3: CASSATGREETQYF
D: .; size: once; V: TRBV7-2; J: TRBJ2-3; DNA: TGTGCCAGCAGCCACACCCCAATAGATACGCAGTATTTT; CDR3: CASSHTPIDTQYF